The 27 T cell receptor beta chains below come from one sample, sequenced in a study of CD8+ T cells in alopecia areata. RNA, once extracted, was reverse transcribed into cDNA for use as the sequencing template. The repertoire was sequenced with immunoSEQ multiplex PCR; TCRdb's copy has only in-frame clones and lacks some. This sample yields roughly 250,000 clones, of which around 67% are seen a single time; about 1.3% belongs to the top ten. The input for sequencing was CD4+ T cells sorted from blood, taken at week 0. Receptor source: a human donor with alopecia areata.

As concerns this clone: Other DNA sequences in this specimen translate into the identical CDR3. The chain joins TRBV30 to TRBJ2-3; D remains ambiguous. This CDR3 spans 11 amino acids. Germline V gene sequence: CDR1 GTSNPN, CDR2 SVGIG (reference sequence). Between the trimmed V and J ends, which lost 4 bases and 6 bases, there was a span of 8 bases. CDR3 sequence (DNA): TGTGCCTGGACCGTGGCGGATACGCAGTATTTT. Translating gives CAWTVADTQYF.

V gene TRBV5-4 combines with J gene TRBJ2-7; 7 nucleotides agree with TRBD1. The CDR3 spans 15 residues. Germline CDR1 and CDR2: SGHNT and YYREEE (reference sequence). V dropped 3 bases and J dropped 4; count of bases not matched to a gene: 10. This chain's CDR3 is CASSSYSTGPYEQYF. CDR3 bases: TGTGCCAGCAGCTCCTACTCGACAGGGCCTTACGAGCAGTACTTC.

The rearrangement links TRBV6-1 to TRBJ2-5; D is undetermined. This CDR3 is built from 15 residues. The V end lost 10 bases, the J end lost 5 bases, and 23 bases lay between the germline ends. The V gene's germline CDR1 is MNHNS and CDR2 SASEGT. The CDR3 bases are TGTGCCATTTCCCTGGGATCGGCAGTCGGCGAGACCCAGTACTTC. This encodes CAISLGSAVGETQYF.

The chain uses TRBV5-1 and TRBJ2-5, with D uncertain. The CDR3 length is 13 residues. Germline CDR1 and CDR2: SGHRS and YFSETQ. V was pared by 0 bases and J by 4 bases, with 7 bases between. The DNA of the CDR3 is TGCGCCAGCAGCTTGGATGCAGGAGAGACCCAGTACTTC. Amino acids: CASSLDAGETQYF.

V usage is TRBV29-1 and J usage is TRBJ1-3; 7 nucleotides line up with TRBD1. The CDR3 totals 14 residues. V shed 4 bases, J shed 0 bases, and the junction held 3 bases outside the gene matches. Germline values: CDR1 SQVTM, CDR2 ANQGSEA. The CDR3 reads CSVGQGISGNTIYF. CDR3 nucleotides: TGCAGCGTTGGACAGGGAATCTCTGGAAACACCATATATTTT. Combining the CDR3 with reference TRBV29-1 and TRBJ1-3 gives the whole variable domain SAVISQKPSRDICQRGTSLTIQCQVDSQVTMMFWYRQQPGQSLTLIATANQGSEATYESGFVIDKFPISRPNLTFSTLTVSNMSPEDSSIYLCSVGQGISGNTIYFGEGSWLTVV.

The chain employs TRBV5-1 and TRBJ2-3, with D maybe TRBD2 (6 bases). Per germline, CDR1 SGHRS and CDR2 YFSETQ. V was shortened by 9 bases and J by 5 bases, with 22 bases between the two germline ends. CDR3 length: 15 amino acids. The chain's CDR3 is CATSLGTPKGDTQYF. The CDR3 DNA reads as TGCGCCACTTCGTTAGGGACTCCCAAAGGAGATACGCAGTATTTT.

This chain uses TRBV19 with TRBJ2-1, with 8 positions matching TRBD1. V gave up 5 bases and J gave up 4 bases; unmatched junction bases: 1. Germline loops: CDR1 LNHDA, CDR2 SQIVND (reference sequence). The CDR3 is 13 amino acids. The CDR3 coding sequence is TGTGCCAGTAGTGGACAGGGATACAATGAGCAGTTCTTC. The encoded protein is CASSGQGYNEQFF.

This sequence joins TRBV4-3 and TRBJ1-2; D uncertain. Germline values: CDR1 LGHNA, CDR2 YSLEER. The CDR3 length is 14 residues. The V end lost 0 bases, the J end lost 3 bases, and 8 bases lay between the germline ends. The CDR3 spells CASSQDEADYGYTF. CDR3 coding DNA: TGCGCCAGCAGCCAAGATGAAGCGGACTATGGCTACACCTTC.

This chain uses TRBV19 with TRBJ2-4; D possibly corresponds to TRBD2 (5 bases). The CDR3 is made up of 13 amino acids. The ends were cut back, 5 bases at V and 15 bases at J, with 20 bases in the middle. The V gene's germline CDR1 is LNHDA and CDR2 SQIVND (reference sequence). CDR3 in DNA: TGTGCCAGTAGTGCCCCGGAAGATAGAGGGAGGTACTTC. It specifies CASSAPEDRGRYF.

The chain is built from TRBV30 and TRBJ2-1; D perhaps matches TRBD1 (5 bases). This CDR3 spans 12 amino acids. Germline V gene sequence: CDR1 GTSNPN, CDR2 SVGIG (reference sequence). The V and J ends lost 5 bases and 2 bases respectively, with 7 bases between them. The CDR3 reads CAWGRAYNEQFF. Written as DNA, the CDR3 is TGTGCCTGGGGCAGGGCCTACAATGAGCAGTTCTTC.

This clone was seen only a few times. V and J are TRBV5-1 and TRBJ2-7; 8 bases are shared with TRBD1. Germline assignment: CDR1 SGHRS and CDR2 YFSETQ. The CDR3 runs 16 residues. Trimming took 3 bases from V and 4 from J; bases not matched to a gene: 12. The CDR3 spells CASSSTPGQGAYEQYF. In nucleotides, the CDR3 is TGCGCCAGCAGCTCGACCCCCGGACAGGGCGCGTACGAGCAGTACTTC. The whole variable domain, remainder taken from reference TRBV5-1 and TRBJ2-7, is KAGVTQTPRYLIKTRGQQVTLSCSPISGHRSVSWYQQTPGQGLQFLFEYFSETQRNKGNFPGRFSGRQFSNSRSEMNVSTLELGDSALYLCASSSTPGQGAYEQYFGPGTRLTVT.

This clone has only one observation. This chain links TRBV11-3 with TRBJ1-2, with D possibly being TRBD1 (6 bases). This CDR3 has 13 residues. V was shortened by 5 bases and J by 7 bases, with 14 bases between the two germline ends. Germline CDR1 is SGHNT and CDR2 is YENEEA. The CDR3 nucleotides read TGTGCCAGCAGCGCCTCAGGGGATCCTGGCTACACCTTC. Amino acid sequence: CASSASGDPGYTF. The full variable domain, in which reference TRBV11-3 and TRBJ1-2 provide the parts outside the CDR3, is EAGVVQSPRYKIIEKKQPVAFWCNPISGHNTLYWYLQNLGQGPELLIRYENEEAVDDSQLPKDRFSAERLKGVDSTLKIQPAELGDSAVYLCASSASGDPGYTFGSGTRLTVV.

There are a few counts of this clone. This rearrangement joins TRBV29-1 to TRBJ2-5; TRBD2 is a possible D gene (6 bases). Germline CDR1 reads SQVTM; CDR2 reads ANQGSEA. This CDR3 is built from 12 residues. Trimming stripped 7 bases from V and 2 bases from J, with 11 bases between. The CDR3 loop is CSAEEGQETQYF. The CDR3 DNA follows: TGCAGCGCCGAGGAGGGACAAGAGACCCAGTACTTC. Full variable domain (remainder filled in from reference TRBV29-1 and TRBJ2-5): SAVISQKPSRDICQRGTSLTIQCQVDSQVTMMFWYRQQPGQSLTLIATANQGSEATYESGFVIDKFPISRPNLTFSTLTVSNMSPEDSSIYLCSAEEGQETQYFGPGTRLLVL.

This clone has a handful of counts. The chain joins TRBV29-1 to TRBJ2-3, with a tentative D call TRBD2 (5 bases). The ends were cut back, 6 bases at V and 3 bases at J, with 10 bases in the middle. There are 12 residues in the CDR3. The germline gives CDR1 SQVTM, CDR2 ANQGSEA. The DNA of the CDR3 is TGCAGCGTCGGGGTTTCTACAGATACGCAGTATTTT. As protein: CSVGVSTDTQYF.

The CDR3 loop reads CASSLMGAQDTQYF. The CDR3 region has the DNA TGTGCCAGCAGCTTAATGGGGGCGCAGGATACGCAGTATTTT. The V and J genes are TRBV7-9 and TRBJ2-3, with D possibly matching TRBD1 (6 bases). The CDR3 loop spans 14 amino acids. CDR1 SEHNR and CDR2 FQNEAQ come from the germline V gene (reference sequence). The V end was cut by 2 bases, the J end by 6 bases, with 12 bases between.

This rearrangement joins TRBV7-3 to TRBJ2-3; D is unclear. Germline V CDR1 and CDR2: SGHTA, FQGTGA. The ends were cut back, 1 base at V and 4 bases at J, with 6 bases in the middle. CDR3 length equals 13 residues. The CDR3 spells CASSLMGPDTQYF. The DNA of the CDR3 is TGTGCCAGCAGCTTAATGGGCCCAGATACGCAGTATTTT.

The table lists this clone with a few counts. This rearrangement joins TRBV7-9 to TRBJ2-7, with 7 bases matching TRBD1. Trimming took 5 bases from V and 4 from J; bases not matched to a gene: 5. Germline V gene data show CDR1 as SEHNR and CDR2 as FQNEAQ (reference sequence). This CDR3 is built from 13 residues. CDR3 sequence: CASSPRDRYEQYF. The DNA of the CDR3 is TGTGCCAGCAGCCCCCGGGACAGATACGAGCAGTACTTC.

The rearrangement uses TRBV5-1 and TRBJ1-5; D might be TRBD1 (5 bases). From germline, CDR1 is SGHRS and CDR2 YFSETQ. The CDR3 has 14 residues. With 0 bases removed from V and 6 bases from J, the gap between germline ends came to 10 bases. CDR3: CASSLVPGTQPQHF. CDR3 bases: TGCGCCAGCAGCTTGGTGCCGGGGACTCAGCCCCAGCATTTT.

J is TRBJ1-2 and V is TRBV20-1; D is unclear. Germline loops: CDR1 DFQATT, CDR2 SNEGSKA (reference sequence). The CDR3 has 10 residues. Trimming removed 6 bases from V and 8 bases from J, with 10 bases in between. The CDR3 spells CSAPSRGYTF. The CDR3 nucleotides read TGCAGTGCCCCGTCTAGGGGCTACACCTTC.

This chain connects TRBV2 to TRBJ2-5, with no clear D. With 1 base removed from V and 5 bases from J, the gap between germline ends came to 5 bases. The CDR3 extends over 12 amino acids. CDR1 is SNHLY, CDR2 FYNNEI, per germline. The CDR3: CASSEGGETQYF. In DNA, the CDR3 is TGTGCCAGCAGTGAAGGGGGTGAGACCCAGTACTTC.

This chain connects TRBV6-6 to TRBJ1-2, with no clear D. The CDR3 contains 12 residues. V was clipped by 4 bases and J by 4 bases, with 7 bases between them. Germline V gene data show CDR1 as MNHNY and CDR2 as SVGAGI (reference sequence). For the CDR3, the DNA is TGTGCCAGCAGTTTGGACCTCTATGGCTACACCTTC. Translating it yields CASSLDLYGYTF.

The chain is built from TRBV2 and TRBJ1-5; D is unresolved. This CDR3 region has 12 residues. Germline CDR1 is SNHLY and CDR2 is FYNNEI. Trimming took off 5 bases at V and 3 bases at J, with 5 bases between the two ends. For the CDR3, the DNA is TGTGCCAGCAGTAAGAACAATCAGCCCCAGCATTTT. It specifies CASSKNNQPQHF.

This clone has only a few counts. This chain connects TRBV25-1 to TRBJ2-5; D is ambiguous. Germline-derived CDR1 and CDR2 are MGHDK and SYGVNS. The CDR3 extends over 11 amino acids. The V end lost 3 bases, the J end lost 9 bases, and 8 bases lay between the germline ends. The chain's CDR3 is CASSDGVSQYF. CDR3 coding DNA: TGTGCCAGCAGTGACGGTGTCTCCCAGTACTTC.

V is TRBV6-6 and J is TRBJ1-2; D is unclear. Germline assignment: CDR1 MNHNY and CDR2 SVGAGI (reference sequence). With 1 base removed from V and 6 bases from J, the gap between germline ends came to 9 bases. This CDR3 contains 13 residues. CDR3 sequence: CASSYLQRDGYTF. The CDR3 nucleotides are TGTGCCAGCAGTTACTTACAGCGGGATGGCTACACCTTC.

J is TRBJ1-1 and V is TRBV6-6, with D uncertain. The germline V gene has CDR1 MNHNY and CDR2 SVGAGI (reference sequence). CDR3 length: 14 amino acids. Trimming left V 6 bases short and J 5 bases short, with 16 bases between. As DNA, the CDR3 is TGTGCCAGCAGAGGACTGGGCAGAGGTACTGAAGCTTTCTTT. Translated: CASRGLGRGTEAFF.

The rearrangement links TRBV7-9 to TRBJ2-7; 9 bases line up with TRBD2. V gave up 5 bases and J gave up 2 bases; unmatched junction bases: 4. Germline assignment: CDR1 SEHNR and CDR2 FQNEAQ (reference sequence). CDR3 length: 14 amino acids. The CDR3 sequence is CASSASGGTYEQYF. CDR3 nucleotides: TGTGCCAGCAGCGCCAGCGGGGGGACCTACGAGCAGTACTTC.

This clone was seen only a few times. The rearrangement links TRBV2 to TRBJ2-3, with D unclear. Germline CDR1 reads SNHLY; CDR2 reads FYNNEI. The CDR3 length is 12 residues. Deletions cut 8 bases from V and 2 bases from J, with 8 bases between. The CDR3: CASRQVTDTQYF. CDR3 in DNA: TGTGCCAGCCGTCAGGTCACAGATACGCAGTATTTT.